This T cell receptor beta chain is from a study of OX40 agonist ivuxolimab in advanced cancers. V was shortened by 5 bases and J by 9 bases, with 14 bases between the two germline ends. In germline, CDR1 is SGHVS, CDR2 FQNEAQ. The CDR3 is 14 amino acids. Using immunoSEQ multiplex PCR, the repertoire was profiled, and TCRdb retains in-frame clones only, with some absent. Of about 71,000 clones listed, approximately 94% are singletons. The genes are TRBV7-8 and TRBJ1-6, with a weak D call TRBD1 (6 bases). The clonotype comes from an adult with an advanced solid tumor such as melanoma, head and neck, liver or kidney cancer. Source: CD4+ or CD8+ T cells sorted from blood, taken in a trial of the OX40 agonist ivuxolimab. The chain's CDR3 is CASSPGGSSSPLHF. CDR3 DNA sequence: TGTGCCAGCAGCCCCGGGGGCTCCTCTTCACCCCTCCACTTT.